The 20 T cell receptor beta chains below all came from one sample that was sequenced in a study of T cell changes during pregnancy in multiple sclerosis. The repertoire was sequenced with immunoSEQ multiplex PCR; TCRdb's copy has only in-frame clones and lacks some. Of approximately 20,000 clones in the sample, 70% to 90% were seen once. The specimen comprised CD8+ T cells from peripheral blood mononuclear cells, sampled before pregnancy. Every receptor here comes from a female donor with multiple sclerosis, enrolled in a pregnancy study.

This sequence joins TRBV27 and TRBJ2-7; perhaps TRBD1 as D (5 bases). V lost 3 bases to trimming and J lost 6 bases, with 15 bases between them. CDR3 length: 14 residues. The germline gives CDR1 MNHEY, CDR2 SMNVEV (reference sequence). The CDR3 DNA reads TGTGCCAGCAGTTTCGTTGGACAAACCTCCGAGCAGTACTTC. Its translation: CASSFVGQTSEQYF.

The V gene is TRBV7-2, the J gene TRBJ2-1; D is perhaps TRBD2 (6 bases). The V gene's germline CDR1 is SGHTA and CDR2 FQGNSA. The V and J ends lost 8 bases and 2 bases respectively, with 19 bases between them. The CDR3 totals 16 residues. The CDR3 DNA follows: TGTGCCAGCGTCCTGCCCCTAGCGACCACCTACAATGAGCAGTTCTTC. It specifies CASVLPLATTYNEQFF.

This clone was recorded once. The V and J genes are TRBV7-9 and TRBJ2-7; a possible D gene is TRBD2 (5 bases). The V end was cut by 5 bases, the J end by 0 bases, with 14 bases between. Germline-derived CDR1 and CDR2 are SEHNR and FQNEAQ (reference sequence). The CDR3 spans 15 residues. CDR3 residues: CASSPADFTSYEQYF. CDR3 nucleotides: TGTGCCAGCAGCCCCGCGGACTTTACCTCCTACGAGCAGTACTTC.

This clone appeared a single time. The chain is built from TRBV7-9 and TRBJ1-1, with 8 bases lining up with TRBD1. Germline-derived CDR1 and CDR2 are SEHNR and FQNEAQ (reference sequence). The CDR3 has 14 residues. The V gene end was trimmed by 5 bases and the J gene end by 7 bases; junction bases not matched to a gene: 9. CDR3 residues: CASSGRDRPYEAFF. CDR3 nucleotide sequence: TGTGCCAGCAGCGGTCGGGACAGGCCTTATGAAGCTTTCTTT.

This chain links TRBV11-2 with TRBJ1-2, with D perhaps matching TRBD1 (5 bases). Germline CDR1 reads SGHAT; CDR2 reads FQNNGV. The germline V and J ends were trimmed by 5 bases and 2 bases, with 18 bases remaining between them. CDR3 length: 16 residues. The CDR3 coding sequence is TGTGCCAGCAGCCTCCACCCCAAGGCAGGGAACTATGGCTACACCTTC. It yields the protein CASSLHPKAGNYGYTF.

V gene TRBV29-1 combines with J gene TRBJ2-7; possible D gene TRBD1, 6 bases. CDR3 length: 11 amino acids. Germline V gene data show CDR1 as SQVTM and CDR2 as ANQGSEA. V lost 5 bases and J lost 10, with 15 bases in between. The CDR3 spells CSVSIQGSQYF. DNA for the CDR3: TGCAGCGTTTCCATACAGGGATCACAGTACTTC.

A single count supports this clone. The chain has TRBV7-2 and TRBJ2-7; TRBD2 agrees at 9 bases. After removal of 3 bases from V and 5 bases from J, the junction contained 8 bases not matched to a gene. Germline CDR1 is SGHTA and CDR2 is FQGNSA. The CDR3 consists of 15 residues. CDR3 residues: CASSFRTSVSHEQYF. In DNA form, the CDR3 reads TGTGCCAGCAGCTTTCGGACTAGCGTGTCTCACGAGCAGTACTTC.

The gene calls are TRBV6-5 and TRBJ2-3, with a weak D call TRBD1 (5 bases). The germline V gene encodes CDR1 MNHEY and CDR2 SVGAGI. The CDR3 is 12 residues long. V lost 6 bases and J 6 bases, leaving 10 bases between the germline ends. Here the CDR3 DNA reads TGTGCCAGCAGATCAGGGTCGGATACGCAGTATTTT. It codes for CASRSGSDTQYF.

CDR3 residues: CASSQGLAGTYHYNEQFF. The CDR3 DNA is TGCGCCAGCAGCCAAGGGCTAGCGGGAACCTATCACTACAATGAGCAGTTCTTC. This chain uses TRBV4-1 with TRBJ2-1; 9 bases fit TRBD2. CDR3 length: 18 amino acids. Looked up from germline, CDR1 is MGHRA and CDR2 is YSYEKL. Germline trimming cut 1 base from V and 3 bases from J; bases unmatched to any gene: 10.

This clone turned up a few times. The V call is TRBV5-4, the J call TRBJ1-2; 10 nucleotides align to TRBD1. The CDR3 is 14 residues long. With V trimmed by 3 bases and J by 4 bases, 3 bases remained unmatched. Germline-derived CDR1 and CDR2 are SGHNT and YYREEE (reference sequence). CDR3 sequence: CASSWGQGTYGYTF. The CDR3 region has the DNA TGTGCCAGCAGCTGGGGACAGGGGACCTATGGCTACACCTTC.

V and J are TRBV30 and TRBJ2-1; TRBD2 matches at 8 bases. The germline CDR1 and CDR2 sequences are GTSNPN and SVGIG (reference sequence). The V and J ends lost 5 bases and 8 bases, in that order; junction bases with no gene match: 14. This CDR3 comprises 15 residues. The CDR3 loop is CAWGEAGVMMDEQFF. Here the CDR3 DNA reads TGTGCCTGGGGGGAAGCGGGAGTGATGATGGATGAGCAGTTCTTC. The whole variable domain, filled in from reference TRBV30 and TRBJ2-1, reads SQTIHQWPATLVQPVGSPLSLECTVEGTSNPNLYWYRQAAGRGLQLLFYSVGIGQISSEVPQNLSASRPQDRQFILSSKKLLLSDSGFYLCAWGEAGVMMDEQFFGPGTRLTVL.

This chain links TRBV2 with TRBJ2-1, with TRBD2 matching 11 bases. The junction had 7 bases not matched to a gene; V was cut back by 5 bases and J by 7 bases. The length of the CDR3 is 15 residues. CDR1 SNHLY and CDR2 FYNNEI come from the germline V gene. CDR3 in DNA: TGTGCCAGCAGTTCCGGGACTAGCGGAGGGAATGAGCAGTTCTTC. Translating it yields CASSSGTSGGNEQFF.

The chain employs TRBV13 and TRBJ2-7; 7 bases match TRBD2. This CDR3 has 15 residues. The V gene end was trimmed by 2 bases and the J gene end by 1 base; junction bases not matched to a gene: 5. CDR1 and CDR2 (germline): PRHDT, FYEKMQ (reference sequence). CDR3 protein: CASSLPTAGSYEQYF. The CDR3 bases are TGTGCCAGCAGCTTACCCACAGCGGGGTCCTACGAGCAGTACTTC.

The rearrangement joins TRBV27 to TRBJ2-3, with 7 bases lining up with TRBD1. This CDR3 has 16 amino acids. CDR1 and CDR2 (germline): MNHEY, SMNVEV (reference sequence). The ends lost 6 bases at V and 4 bases at J; junction bases unmatched: 13. CDR3 sequence: CASSLDSTGVADTQYF. The CDR3 DNA reads TGTGCCAGCAGCTTAGACTCAACAGGGGTTGCAGATACGCAGTATTTT.

This clone was counted a single time. The CDR3 sequence: CSVVAPSGQNEQFF. CDR3 in DNA: TGCAGCGTTGTTGCGCCTAGCGGGCAAAATGAGCAGTTCTTC. This sequence joins TRBV29-1 and TRBJ2-1; TRBD2 aligns across 8 bases. Per the germline V gene, CDR1 is SQVTM and CDR2 is ANQGSEA. Germline trimming cut 4 bases from V and 7 bases from J; bases unmatched to any gene: 9. The CDR3 has 14 amino acids.

The sample holds one count of this clone. This chain joins TRBV5-6 and TRBJ2-7; 8 bases fit TRBD2. The germline V gene encodes CDR1 SGHDT and CDR2 YYEEEE. With V trimmed by 0 bases and J by 7 bases, 9 bases remained unmatched. CDR3 length: 15 amino acids. In nucleotides, the CDR3 is TGTGCCAGCAGCTTGGCCGGGAGGGCCCCGGGGGAGCAGTACTTC. The encoded protein is CASSLAGRAPGEQYF.

The chain has TRBV13 and TRBJ2-7; the match to TRBD1 covers 8 bases. The CDR3 runs to 13 residues. From germline, CDR1 is PRHDT and CDR2 FYEKMQ (reference sequence). V dropped 5 bases and J dropped 3; count of bases not matched to a gene: 3. In DNA, the CDR3 is TGTGCCAGCAGCGTGACAGGGGACTACGAGCAGTACTTC. Its protein is CASSVTGDYEQYF.

A single count supports this clone. The chain links TRBV7-2 to TRBJ2-1; tentative D call: TRBD2 (5 bases). Deletions cut 4 bases from V and 10 bases from J, with 14 bases between. Germline loops: CDR1 SGHTA, CDR2 FQGNSA. CDR3 length equals 13 residues. This chain's CDR3 is CASSSDGLTEQFF. CDR3 nucleotides: TGTGCCAGCAGCTCCGACGGACTGACCGAGCAGTTCTTC.

The chain couples TRBV7-2 to TRBJ2-5; 10 bases align to TRBD1. The CDR3 is made up of 15 amino acids. Losses at the gene ends were 4 bases for V and 3 bases for J; bases not matched to a gene: 5. Germline V lookup: CDR1 SGHTA, CDR2 FQGNSA. CDR3 DNA sequence: TGTGCCAGCAGCTGGCCTGGGACAGGGGAAGAGACCCAGTACTTC. Translating gives CASSWPGTGEETQYF.

The rearrangement uses TRBV2 and TRBJ2-1, with 11 bases that match TRBD2. The CDR3 has 14 residues. Germline-derived CDR1 and CDR2 are SNHLY and FYNNEI. The V gene end was trimmed by 6 bases and the J gene end by 8 bases; junction bases not matched to a gene: 6. DNA of the CDR3: TGTGCCAGCAGCACTAGCGGGAGTGGGGATGAGCAGTTCTTC. Its translation: CASSTSGSGDEQFF. The entire variable domain, with the rest obtained from reference TRBV2 and TRBJ2-1, is as follows: EPEVTQTPSHQVTQMGQEVILRCVPISNHLYFYWYRQILGQKVEFLVSFYNNEISEKSEIFDDQFSVERPDGSNFTLKIRSTKLEDSAMYFCASSTSGSGDEQFFGPGTRLTVL.